One sample yielded the 22 T cell receptor beta chains listed below, sequenced in a study of T cell repertoires in cytomegalovirus infection. TCRdb fed the reads into MiXCR, producing one record per CDR3 protein. The table includes fewer than 950,000 distinct CDR3 sequences, 30% to 35% detected once. No antigen has been identified for these receptors. The sequences come from cultured CD8+ T cells from PBMCs, collected from culture after CMV antigen stimulation. These TCRs come from a human donor in good health (CMV status not recorded). Some clones in this sample may be carry-over from other donors' samples.

This clonotype has at least ten counts. V gene TRBV6-1 combines with J gene TRBJ1-5; no clear D gene. CDR3 length: 16 amino acids. Germline lookup yields CDR1 MNHNS and CDR2 SASEGT. Trimming left V 2 bases short and J 6 bases short, with 17 bases between. Written as DNA, the CDR3 is TGTGCCAGCAGTGAAATAGCCTTCACAAAAAGTCAGCCCCAGCATTTT. It encodes CASSEIAFTKSQPQHF.

This clonotype was counted ten times or more. CDR3 residues: CASSFRLQETQYF. CDR3 in DNA: TGTGCCAGCAGCTTTAGGTTGCAAGAGACCCAGTACTTC. The V and J genes are TRBV7-6 and TRBJ2-5; D is ambiguous. V dropped 3 bases and J dropped 2 bases, with 7 bases sitting between them. Germline V CDR1 and CDR2: SGHVS, FNYEAQ. This CDR3 contains 13 residues.

This clonotype was counted a few times. This chain links TRBV11-2 with TRBJ1-6; the match to TRBD1 covers 8 bases. After removal of 6 bases from V and 9 bases from J, the junction contained 7 bases not matched to a gene. This CDR3 comprises 14 residues. Germline CDR1 reads SGHAT; CDR2 reads FQNNGV. Written as DNA, the CDR3 is TGTGCCAGCAGTGACCGACAGGGGTTTTCACCCCTCCACTTT. It is translated as CASSDRQGFSPLHF. The full variable domain, completed using reference TRBV11-2 and TRBJ1-6, is EAGVAQSPRYKIIEKRQSVAFWCNPISGHATLYWYQQILGQGPKLLIQFQNNGVVDDSQLPKDRFSAERLKGVDSTLKIQPAKLEDSAVYLCASSDRQGFSPLHFGNGTRLTVT.

This clonotype came up a few times. CDR3 region: CASRSTARGTPGRQFF. CDR3 in DNA: TGTGCCAGCAGATCAACCGCGAGAGGGACACCCGGGAGACAGTTCTTC. The V and J genes are TRBV27 and TRBJ2-1, with D tentatively TRBD1 or TRBD2 (6 bases each). In germline, CDR1 is MNHEY, CDR2 SMNVEV (reference sequence). The CDR3 covers 16 residues. The V and J ends lost 6 bases and 13 bases respectively, with 28 bases between them.

This chain uses TRBV5-6 with TRBJ2-1, with D unresolved. The CDR3 sequence is 12 residues long. Germline V lookup: CDR1 SGHDT, CDR2 YYEEEE. Trimming removed 0 bases at V and 8 bases at J, with 6 bases between. CDR3 nucleotides: TGTGCCAGCAGCTTGGGAGAATATGAGCAGTTCTTC. Residues: CASSLGEYEQFF.

In regard to this clonotype: Given a much more abundant clone one base away, this may be a read error. This chain connects TRBV27 to TRBJ1-6; D gene uncertain. The length of the CDR3 is 16 residues. Trimming removed 11 bases at V and 7 bases at J, with 24 bases between. The germline CDR1 and CDR2 sequences are MNHEY and SMNVEV (reference sequence). Here the CDR3 reads CAGKSVFGYKNSPLHF. The CDR3 nucleotides read TGTGCCGGCAAATCCGTATTTGGCTACAAGAATTCACCCCTCCACTTT.

Here the CDR3 reads CASSSQVGGTNTEAFF. DNA for the CDR3: TGTGCCAGCAGCTCCCAAGTGGGGGGCACGAACACTGAAGCTTTCTTT. V usage is TRBV7-8 and J usage is TRBJ1-1; D may be TRBD1 (6 bases). This CDR3 has 16 residues. V gave up 4 bases and J gave up 1 base, with 16 bases separating them. Germline assignment: CDR1 SGHVS and CDR2 FQNEAQ. Full variable domain (missing parts from reference TRBV7-8 and TRBJ1-1): GAGVSQSPRYKVAKRGQDVALRCDPISGHVSLFWYQQALGQGPEFLTYFQNEAQLDKSGLPSDRFFAERPEGSVSTLKIQRTQQEDSAVYLCASSSQVGGTNTEAFFGQGTRLTVV.

This chain joins TRBV27 and TRBJ2-7; the D is unclear. V was pared by 3 bases and J by 6 bases, with 15 bases between. The CDR3 covers 14 residues. Germline loops: CDR1 MNHEY, CDR2 SMNVEV (reference sequence). Here the CDR3 reads CASSFAGEGPEQYF. CDR3 coding DNA: TGTGCCAGCAGTTTCGCTGGAGAAGGGCCCGAGCAGTACTTC.

This clonotype came up many times. Written as DNA, the CDR3 is TGCGCCAGCAGTTACACTAGCGGGGTACGAGGGGAAGAGACCCAGTACTTC. It codes for CASSYTSGVRGEETQYF. This chain connects TRBV4-1 to TRBJ2-5, with TRBD2 matching over 10 bases. Germline-derived CDR1 and CDR2 are MGHRA and YSYEKL. The ends lost 6 bases at V and 3 bases at J; junction bases unmatched: 13. The CDR3 length is 17 residues.

V and J are TRBV5-6 and TRBJ1-5, with 8 nucleotides matching TRBD1. V gave up 5 bases and J gave up 6 bases; unmatched junction bases: 7. Germline assignment: CDR1 SGHDT and CDR2 YYEEEE. The CDR3 has 14 amino acids. The CDR3 protein is CASSTGQGGQPQHF. The CDR3 bases are TGTGCCAGCAGTACCGGACAGGGCGGTCAGCCCCAGCATTTT.

The chain has TRBV9 and TRBJ2-6; D is perhaps TRBD2 (5 bases). This CDR3 has 17 residues. Trimming removed 0 bases at V and 0 bases at J, with 10 bases between. The germline V gene has CDR1 SGDLS and CDR2 YYNGEE. The CDR3 region is CASSVVASRSGANVLTF. CDR3 nucleotides: TGTGCCAGCAGCGTAGTGGCTAGCCGCTCTGGGGCCAACGTCCTGACTTTC.

The V gene is TRBV6-5, the J gene TRBJ2-2, with TRBD1 as a possible D gene (6 bases). The CDR3 runs 15 residues. V lost 5 bases and J 5 bases, leaving 15 bases between the germline ends. CDR1 and CDR2 (germline): MNHEY, SVGAGI. The CDR3, as DNA: TGTGCCAGCAGTGCCACCGGGACAAATACCGGGGAGCTGTTTTTT. This sequence encodes CASSATGTNTGELFF.

Written as DNA, the CDR3 is TGCGCCAGCAGCAAATGGCAGGCTAGCACAGATACGCAGTATTTT. Its protein product is CASSKWQASTDTQYF. V gene TRBV4-3 combines with J gene TRBJ2-3; no reliable D call. This CDR3 has 15 amino acids. Germline CDR1 and CDR2: LGHNA and YSLEER. V was shortened by 5 bases and J by 0 bases, with 12 bases between the two germline ends.

This clonotype was found many times. The chain joins TRBV12-3 or TRBV12-4 to TRBJ2-7; no clear D gene. This CDR3 comprises 11 residues. Trimming took 3 bases from V and 6 from J, leaving 6 bases between them. The CDR3 here is CASSLGFEQYV. The CDR3 nucleotides read TGTGCCAGCAGTTTGGGGTTCGAGCAGTACGTC.

This clonotype has more than one count but fewer than ten. The rearrangement joins TRBV12-3 or TRBV12-4 to TRBJ1-4; no reliable D call. CDR3 length equals 14 residues. V lost 6 bases to trimming and J lost 1 base, with 9 bases between them. The CDR3 sequence is CASRIGETNEKLFF. CDR3 DNA sequence: TGTGCCAGCAGAATAGGAGAAACTAATGAAAAACTGTTTTTT.

This clonotype showed up just a few times. V is TRBV5-4 and J is TRBJ2-1; D call uncertain. The V and J ends lost 6 bases and 1 base respectively, with 11 bases between them. The CDR3 sequence is 14 residues long. Germline values: CDR1 SGHNT, CDR2 YYREEE (reference sequence). For the CDR3, the DNA is TGTGCCAGCACCACGGAGTCGTCCTACAATGAGCAGTTCTTC. Encoded protein: CASTTESSYNEQFF.

This clonotype was picked up a small number of times. V usage is TRBV7-9 and J usage is TRBJ2-3; TRBD2 aligns across 7 bases. Germline lookup yields CDR1 SEHNR and CDR2 FQNEAQ (reference sequence). This CDR3 has 16 amino acids. J gave up 0 bases and V 1 base, and 4 bases lay outside the gene matches. The CDR3 loop reads CASSLDPGRSTDTQYF. CDR3 nucleotide sequence: TGTGCCAGCAGCTTAGACCCCGGGAGGAGCACAGATACGCAGTATTTT.

This clonotype was recorded a few times. This chain uses TRBV6-5 with TRBJ2-1; D remains ambiguous. Trimming removed 10 bases at V and 9 bases at J, with 19 bases between. This CDR3 spans 13 amino acids. Germline CDR1 is MNHEY and CDR2 is SVGAGI. Written as DNA, the CDR3 is TGTGCCAACTCGGAAGGATTGACCGGTGAGCAGTTCTTC. It encodes CANSEGLTGEQFF.

This chain links TRBV2 with TRBJ1-2; a possible D gene is TRBD1 (5 bases). V shed 7 bases and J shed 6 bases, with 15 bases lying between them. Germline V gene data show CDR1 as SNHLY and CDR2 as FYNNEI. This CDR3 region has 13 residues. CDR3 DNA: TGTGCCAGCATCCCCGGGACCTCAAATGGCTACACCTTC. Its translation is CASIPGTSNGYTF.

This clonotype was counted ten times or more. The V gene is TRBV27, the J gene TRBJ1-2; 9 bases match TRBD1. CDR1 is MNHEY and CDR2 is SMNVEV in the germline V gene (reference sequence). This CDR3 has 13 residues. V lost 3 bases to trimming and J lost 8 bases; unmatched junction nucleotides: 4. The CDR3 DNA follows: TGTGCCAGCAGTTTTGGGACAGGGAACGGCTACACCTTC. As protein: CASSFGTGNGYTF.

This clonotype was counted a few times. V usage is TRBV6-2 or TRBV6-3 and J usage is TRBJ1-2; D may be TRBD1 (5 bases). V was cut by 6 bases and J by 0 bases, with 14 bases left in between. Per the germline V gene, CDR1 is MNHEY and CDR2 is SVGEGT. This CDR3 region has 15 residues. The CDR3 spells CASSHLRDPNYGYTF. The CDR3 region has the DNA TGTGCCAGCAGCCATCTTCGGGACCCTAACTATGGCTACACCTTC.

V and J are TRBV27 and TRBJ2-1; weak D call: TRBD1 (5 bases). Germline V gene lookup returns CDR1 MNHEY and CDR2 SMNVEV (reference sequence). CDR3 length equals 15 residues. V was clipped by 5 bases and J by 2 bases, with 13 bases between them. The CDR3 DNA is TGTGCCAGCAGTATAACTCCAGGGCCCTACAATGAGCAGTTCTTC. Its translation: CASSITPGPYNEQFF.